Following are 7 T cell receptor beta chains from one sample sequenced in a study of CXCR3-negative and CXCR3-positive naive CD8 T cells (dated by TCRdb to about 2019). General findings and caveats noted by the study authors: TRB CDR3s from CXCR3-positive naive cells showed higher hydrophobicity (lower Kidera factor 4), lower energy, and higher strength and volume indices than CXCR3-negative naive cells.

Their antigens are not known. The listed sequencing device is NextSeq 550. The Human TCR Profiling Kit (MiLaboratory) was used to make UMI-labeled 5' RACE TRB cDNA libraries. Once TCRdb had reprocessed the reads, it stored one entry per CDR3 protein sequence and supplied no DNA. The sample table includes 85,000 to 90,000 distinct CDR3 sequences. Together, the top ten hold 0.82% of the sample. The sequenced sample consisted of naive CXCR3+ CD8+ T cells from blood. In light of the paper, this sample's cell subset or site label describes: CD45RO-CCR7+CD27+CD95- naive CD8+ T cells expressing CXCR3 (TNR3+). These receptors came from a human donor in good health. Some clones in this sample may be carry-over from other donors' samples.

CDR3: CASSHHPGQGYYEQYF. This chain links TRBV5-4 with TRBJ2-7; without DNA, the TCRdb call of TRBD1 cannot be checked. Germline V gene lookup returns CDR1 SGHNT and CDR2 YYREEE (reference sequence). The CDR3 has 16 amino acids.

This chain uses TRBV27 with TRBJ1-1; TCRdb outputs TRBD1, but without DNA this stays unchecked. Germline lookup yields CDR1 MNHEY and CDR2 SMNVEV (reference sequence). The length of the CDR3 is 13 residues. The CDR3: CASSLSWQGSAFF.

The genes are TRBV15 and TRBJ2-1; absent DNA, TCRdb's TRBD2 call cannot be checked. Germline CDR1 is LNHNV and CDR2 is YYDKDF (reference sequence). The CDR3 sequence is 17 residues long. The CDR3 spells CATSREGGGPLGNEQFF.

This chain links TRBV3-1 with TRBJ1-1; there is no DNA to check the TCRdb D call of TRBD1. The CDR3 has 15 amino acids. The germline gives CDR1 LGHDT, CDR2 YNNKEL (reference sequence). This chain's CDR3 is CASSHSGQGDTEAFF.

The J gene is TRBJ2-2, the V gene TRBV29-1; the D call from TCRdb, TRBD2, cannot be confirmed without DNA. Germline CDR1 SQVTM, CDR2 ANQGSEA. The CDR3 contains 15 residues. This chain's CDR3 is CSVELAGGPDGELFF.

The chain uses TRBV29-1 and TRBJ1-6. CDR3 length: 18 amino acids. Germline V lookup: CDR1 SQVTM, CDR2 ANQGSEA. The CDR3 reads CSVEETVGPGLINSPLHF. Full variable domain (outside the CDR3, taken from reference TRBV29-1 and TRBJ1-6): SAVISQKPSRDICQRGTSLTIQCQVDSQVTMMFWYRQQPGQSLTLIATANQGSEATYESGFVIDKFPISRPNLTFSTLTVSNMSPEDSSIYLCSVEETVGPGLINSPLHFGNGTRLTVT.

The chain combines TRBV3-1 with TRBJ1-4; there is no DNA to check the TCRdb D call of TRBD1. CDR3 length equals 19 residues. CDR1 is LGHDT, CDR2 YNNKEL, per germline (reference sequence). Here the CDR3 reads CASSHPGQGEASANEKLFF.